These 25 T cell receptor beta chains originate from one sample sequenced in a study of blood T cells in healthy people across ages. The use of a sample-barcoded 5' primer and a J-beta primer mix characterized a second PCR of roughly 7 to 11 cycles. TCRdb passed the 5' RACE reads through MiXCR, listing each CDR3 protein once. The sample yields more than 900,000 distinct CDR3 sequences, around 29% seen once. The sample was also linked to a second study, of T cells of mothers and their children.

The source material was blood. The receptor source for this set is a middle-aged woman in good health.

The rearrangement joins TRBV7-9 to TRBJ2-7; 10 bases fit TRBD1. The CDR3 is 14 amino acids. Germline V CDR1 and CDR2: SEHNR, FQNEAQ (reference sequence). The trim removed 3 bases at V and 5 bases at J, leaving 4 bases unmatched. CDR3 loop: CASSFGTGAHEQYF. CDR3 nucleotides: TGTGCCAGCAGCTTCGGGACAGGGGCTCACGAGCAGTACTTC. The whole variable domain, filled in from reference TRBV7-9 and TRBJ2-7, reads DTGVSQNPRHKITKRGQNVTFRCDPISEHNRLYWYRQTLGQGPEFLTYFQNEAQLEKSRLLSDRFSAERPKGSFSTLEIQRTEQGDSAMYLCASSFGTGAHEQYFGPGTRLTVT.

This clonotype has only a few counts. The chain employs TRBV9 and TRBJ2-3; TRBD1 matches 10 bases. The germline V gene has CDR1 SGDLS and CDR2 YYNGEE. This CDR3 comprises 15 residues. V shed 3 bases and J 2 bases; nucleotides not matched to a gene: 3. In DNA form, the CDR3 reads TGTGCCAGCAGCGGGGGACAGGGGTACACAGATACGCAGTATTTT. The encoded protein is CASSGGQGYTDTQYF.

This chain uses TRBV20-1 with TRBJ2-1; TRBD2 aligns across 10 bases. This CDR3 has 18 amino acids. Trimming removed 0 bases from V and 4 bases from J; junction bases left unmatched: 12. The germline gives CDR1 DFQATT, CDR2 SNEGSKA (reference sequence). The CDR3 loop reads CSARDWALAGVKYNEQFF. The CDR3 DNA reads TGCAGTGCTAGAGACTGGGCGCTAGCGGGGGTCAAGTACAATGAGCAGTTCTTC.

This clonotype was counted only a few times. The genes are TRBV7-2 and TRBJ2-5; TRBD2 is a possible D gene (6 bases). Germline V CDR1 and CDR2: SGHTA, FQGNSA. V was clipped by 1 base and J by 2 bases, with 11 bases between them. The CDR3 is made up of 15 amino acids. CDR3 protein: CASSLGAGKQETQYF. As DNA, the CDR3 is TGTGCCAGCAGCTTAGGGGCGGGGAAACAAGAGACCCAGTACTTC.

V usage is TRBV29-1 and J usage is TRBJ2-3; TRBD2 might be the D (5 bases). The CDR3 is 15 residues long. The germline gives CDR1 SQVTM, CDR2 ANQGSEA. With 3 bases removed from V and 4 bases from J, the gap between germline ends came to 17 bases. CDR3 DNA: TGCAGCGTTGAGTGGCGGGCTTCTACCTCAGATACGCAGTATTTT. It is translated as CSVEWRASTSDTQYF.

The chain couples TRBV5-1 to TRBJ2-1, with TRBD1 matching 9 bases. Germline V CDR1 and CDR2: SGHRS, YFSETQ. Germline trimming cut 4 bases from V and 6 bases from J; bases unmatched to any gene: 11. There are 16 residues in the CDR3. The CDR3 DNA sequence: TGCGCCAGCAGCCCAGCGGCGGGACAGGGCATCAATGAGCAGTTCTTC. It yields the protein CASSPAAGQGINEQFF.

About this clonotype: Sequence at one end of the junction differs from germline and may be a read error. V usage is TRBV5-1 and J usage is TRBJ1-2, with TRBD1 matching 10 bases. The germline V gene encodes CDR1 SGHRS and CDR2 YFSETQ. The CDR3 totals 15 residues. DNA for the CDR3: TGCGCCAGCAGTTTGGAATTGGACAGGGGGAACGGCTACACCTTC. Its protein is CASSLELDRGNGYTF.

The table lists this clonotype with a few counts. CDR3 coding DNA: TGTGCCAGCAGCTCCTCCCGGGACACTGAAGCTTTCTTT. It codes for CASSSSRDTEAFF. The J gene is TRBJ1-1, the V gene TRBV7-2; D gene unclear. Germline CDR1 reads SGHTA; CDR2 reads FQGNSA. This CDR3 has 13 residues. Trimming stripped 4 bases from V and 3 bases from J, with 9 bases between.

This rearrangement joins TRBV12-3 or TRBV12-4 to TRBJ1-2, with 10 nucleotides matching TRBD1. V shed 6 bases, J shed 8 bases, and the junction held 9 bases outside the gene matches. This CDR3 comprises 14 residues. CDR3 nucleotide sequence: TGTGCCAGCAGCCGCCGGACAGGGGGTGAAGGCTACACCTTC. Protein sequence: CASSRRTGGEGYTF.

This clonotype has more than one count but fewer than ten. The CDR3 here is CASSLVGRQGDTEAFF. The CDR3 DNA follows: TGTGCCAGCAGCTTAGTAGGGAGACAGGGCGACACTGAAGCTTTCTTT. The V gene is TRBV7-9, the J gene TRBJ1-1; TRBD1 matches at 7 bases. Germline trimming cut 1 base from V and 3 bases from J; bases unmatched to any gene: 8. CDR1 SEHNR and CDR2 FQNEAQ come from the germline V gene (reference sequence). The CDR3 sequence is 16 residues long.

The V gene is TRBV7-9, the J gene TRBJ2-7; tentatively, D is TRBD2 (6 bases). V was clipped by 5 bases and J by 7 bases, with 24 bases between them. CDR1 SEHNR and CDR2 FQNEAQ come from the germline V gene (reference sequence). The CDR3 covers 16 residues. The CDR3 here is CASSHRMAGPKDEQYF. The CDR3 DNA follows: TGTGCCAGCAGCCACCGGATGGCGGGGCCCAAGGATGAGCAGTACTTC. Complete variable domain (other parts from reference TRBV7-9 and TRBJ2-7): DTGVSQNPRHKITKRGQNVTFRCDPISEHNRLYWYRQTLGQGPEFLTYFQNEAQLEKSRLLSDRFSAERPKGSFSTLEIQRTEQGDSAMYLCASSHRMAGPKDEQYFGPGTRLTVT.

V gene TRBV24-1 combines with J gene TRBJ1-6; D perhaps matches TRBD1 (6 bases). Germline V CDR1 and CDR2: KGHDR, SFDVKD. V was trimmed by 4 bases and J by 4 bases, leaving 13 bases between them. The CDR3 runs to 16 residues. CDR3 in amino acids: CATSDRTVHYNSPLHF. CDR3 nucleotide sequence: TGTGCCACCAGTGACCGGACAGTTCATTATAATTCACCCCTCCACTTT.

At least ten counts were recorded for this clonotype. V usage is TRBV20-1 and J usage is TRBJ2-1; TRBD1 aligns across 11 bases. The CDR3 has 15 amino acids. Germline values: CDR1 DFQATT, CDR2 SNEGSKA (reference sequence). The V gene end was trimmed by 3 bases and the J gene end by 5 bases; junction bases not matched to a gene: 6. The CDR3 DNA is TGCAGTGCTAGGAATCCGGGACAGGGGGACAATGAGCAGTTCTTC. It codes for CSARNPGQGDNEQFF.

This clonotype has ten or more counts. This sequence joins TRBV4-1 and TRBJ2-7; TRBD2 might be the D (5 bases). Germline V lookup: CDR1 MGHRA, CDR2 YSYEKL. V lost 0 bases to trimming and J lost 4 bases, with 13 bases between them. This CDR3 has 15 residues. CDR3 bases: TGCGCCAGCAGCCAAGAACGGACTTGGTTGTACGAGCAGTACTTC. Translated, it gives CASSQERTWLYEQYF.

As to this clonotype: Given a much more abundant clone one base away, this may be a read error. This chain joins TRBV7-2 and TRBJ2-1; tentative D call: TRBD2 (7 bases). The CDR3 has 14 amino acids. Germline values: CDR1 SGHTA, CDR2 FQGNSA. V was trimmed by 7 bases and J by 8 bases, leaving 18 bases between them. In nucleotides, the CDR3 is TGTGCCAGCAACTCCGTGGGGGGGGCCGATGAGCAGTTCTTC. Encoded protein: CASNSVGGADEQFF.

Ten or more counts support this clonotype. V usage is TRBV5-1 and J usage is TRBJ2-1; tentative D call: TRBD2 (6 bases). The CDR3 is 10 amino acids. Between the trimmed V and J ends, which lost 9 bases and 12 bases, there was a span of 13 bases. The germline CDR1 and CDR2 sequences are SGHRS and YFSETQ. CDR3 amino acids: CATASEGQFF. The DNA of the CDR3 is TGCGCCACGGCTTCGGAGGGGCAGTTCTTC.

This clonotype was detected only a few times. The chain links TRBV20-1 to TRBJ1-1; no firm D call. Germline CDR1 reads DFQATT; CDR2 reads SNEGSKA (reference sequence). The CDR3 is 11 residues long. Trimming pared 6 bases from V and 0 bases from J, leaving 5 bases between. CDR3 DNA sequence: TGCAGTGCCCCAGTGAACACTGAAGCTTTCTTT. This codes for CSAPVNTEAFF.

The chain recombines TRBV9 with TRBJ2-4, with D maybe TRBD2 (7 bases). The CDR3 extends over 16 amino acids. The V gene lost 0 bases and the J gene lost 3 bases, with 13 bases spanning the gap. CDR1 is SGDLS, CDR2 YYNGEE, per germline. The CDR3 DNA reads as TGTGCCAGCAGCGTAGCACAGGGAGGGGTCAAAAACATTCAGTACTTC. Its protein product is CASSVAQGGVKNIQYF.

This clonotype has only a few counts. V gene TRBV7-8 combines with J gene TRBJ1-1, with D perhaps matching TRBD1 (6 bases). The germline gives CDR1 SGHVS, CDR2 FQNEAQ. The CDR3 extends over 17 amino acids. V gave up 4 bases and J gave up 1 base, with 19 bases separating them. CDR3 sequence (DNA): TGTGCCAGCAGCTACACCCCAGACAGGACGGGGAACACTGAAGCTTTCTTT. Translated: CASSYTPDRTGNTEAFF. The complete variable domain, with remaining parts taken from reference TRBV7-8 and TRBJ1-1, reads GAGVSQSPRYKVAKRGQDVALRCDPISGHVSLFWYQQALGQGPEFLTYFQNEAQLDKSGLPSDRFFAERPEGSVSTLKIQRTQQEDSAVYLCASSYTPDRTGNTEAFFGQGTRLTVV.

There are a few counts of this clonotype. The V gene is TRBV20-1, the J gene TRBJ1-5; 8 bases align to TRBD1. Germline values: CDR1 DFQATT, CDR2 SNEGSKA (reference sequence). Germline trimming cut 5 bases from V and 6 bases from J; bases unmatched to any gene: 6. The CDR3 length is 13 residues. The CDR3 nucleotides are TGCAGTGCTCAACAGGGGGTTGGTCAGCCCCAGCATTTT. It encodes CSAQQGVGQPQHF.

The rearrangement links TRBV3-1 to TRBJ1-2; weak D call: TRBD1 (5 bases). The CDR3 covers 15 residues. V lost 1 base to trimming and J lost 5 bases, with 14 bases between them. Germline V lookup: CDR1 LGHDT, CDR2 YNNKEL (reference sequence). For the CDR3, the DNA is TGTGCCAGCAGCCAAGTTTCGACAGAGGGATATGGCTACACCTTC. Translated, it gives CASSQVSTEGYGYTF.

This clonotype was recorded many times. The rearrangement joins TRBV5-1 to TRBJ2-5, with 11 bases identical to TRBD2. Germline V gives CDR1 SGHRS, CDR2 YFSETQ. The CDR3 has 18 residues. J lost 0 bases, V lost 4 bases, and 11 bases had no gene match. The CDR3 coding sequence is TGCGCCAGCAGCCCGGGACTAGCGGATAACAAGTACCAAGAGACCCAGTACTTC. Encoded protein: CASSPGLADNKYQETQYF.

A word on this clonotype: This could be a read error, since a much larger clone is one nucleotide away. The rearrangement joins TRBV20-1 to TRBJ1-2, with D unclear. V was trimmed by 0 bases and J by 4 bases, leaving 9 bases between them. Germline-derived CDR1 and CDR2 are DFQATT and SNEGSKA (reference sequence). CDR3 length: 13 amino acids. CDR3 coding DNA: TGCAGTGCTAGAGAGGGCAGCCGCTATGGCTACACCTTC. Translation: CSAREGSRYGYTF.

In regard to this clonotype: This sequence may be a read error, since a much larger clone differs from it by one base. The chain combines TRBV12-3 or TRBV12-4 with TRBJ2-5; D not certain. Trimming cost V 3 bases and J 6 bases, with 11 bases left between them. This CDR3 comprises 13 residues. The CDR3 reads CASSFRGRKTQYF. CDR3 nucleotide sequence: TGTGCCAGCAGTTTTAGAGGTCGTAAGACCCAGTACTTC.

This clonotype turned up a few times. The chain couples TRBV30 to TRBJ2-7; the match to TRBD1 covers 11 bases. The V segment lost 3 bases and the J segment 3 bases; nucleotides outside the gene matches: 7. Germline CDR1 is GTSNPN and CDR2 is SVGIG (reference sequence). The CDR3 consists of 15 residues. The CDR3 protein is CAWRPGQGVVYEQYF. DNA of the CDR3: TGTGCCTGGAGACCGGGACAGGGGGTTGTCTACGAGCAGTACTTC.